This entry lists 24 T cell receptor beta chains sequenced from one sample in a study of T-cell reconstitution after alpha-beta-depleted transplantation in children. Preparation of the TCRbeta library used unique molecular identifiers. TCRdb reanalysed the PCR reads using MiXCR and keeps one entry per CDR3 protein. The data show hundreds of thousands of distinct CDR3 sequences, with roughly a quarter seen just once and roughly 2.6% held by the top ten. Specimen: PBMCs, collected before TCRalphabeta/CD19-depleted stem cell transplant. The source of these receptors is a girl aged 2 to 9 with Fanconi anemia, due to receive a stem cell transplant.

This clonotype was observed at least ten times. At one end, the junction sequence differs from germline, possibly due to a read error. The V gene is TRBV6-2 or TRBV6-3, the J gene TRBJ2-3; D call uncertain. Germline V gene sequence: CDR1 MNHEY, CDR2 SVGEGT. CDR3 size: 17 residues. CDR3: CASSYLTGRQPTDTQYF. The CDR3 DNA sequence: TGTGCCAGCAGCTACTTAACGGGCCGCCAACCCACAGATACGCAGTATTTT.

This clonotype was counted a few times. The chain joins TRBV7-2 to TRBJ1-2; D unclear. Per the germline V gene, CDR1 is SGHTA and CDR2 is FQGNSA. The CDR3 has 12 residues. V lost 0 bases and J 7 bases, leaving 6 bases between the germline ends. The CDR3 sequence is CASSLAKGGYTF. The CDR3 DNA reads TGTGCCAGCAGCTTAGCGAAGGGTGGCTACACCTTC.

This clonotype occurred many times. The chain joins TRBV20-1 to TRBJ2-7; D might be TRBD1 (6 bases). Trimming removed 3 bases at V and 0 bases at J, with 6 bases between. In germline, CDR1 is DFQATT, CDR2 SNEGSKA (reference sequence). There are 12 residues in the CDR3. CDR3 DNA sequence: TGCAGTGCTAGGGGACACTCCTACGAGCAGTACTTC. Translating gives CSARGHSYEQYF.

This clonotype was seen repeatedly, ten times or more. The J gene is TRBJ2-1, the V gene TRBV29-1; D unclear. Trimming left V 7 bases short and J 4 bases short, with 11 bases between. Germline CDR1 is SQVTM and CDR2 is ANQGSEA. The CDR3 extends over 12 amino acids. The CDR3 spells CSGQELYNEQFF. In DNA, the CDR3 is TGCAGCGGGCAGGAACTATACAATGAGCAGTTCTTC.

This clonotype came up once. This rearrangement joins TRBV20-1 to TRBJ2-7, with unresolved D. Germline V CDR1 and CDR2: DFQATT, SNEGSKA (reference sequence). CDR3 size: 14 residues. Trimming took 0 bases from V and 2 from J, leaving 11 bases between them. CDR3: CSARDWQVTYEQYF. The CDR3 DNA sequence: TGCAGTGCTAGAGATTGGCAGGTTACCTACGAGCAGTACTTC.

The chain has TRBV11-2 and TRBJ1-5; perhaps TRBD1 as D (5 bases). CDR1 SGHAT and CDR2 FQNNGV come from the germline V gene. The V gene lost 6 bases and the J gene lost 1 base, with 25 bases spanning the gap. The CDR3 has 19 amino acids. CDR3 sequence: CASSSLTARGGGSNQPQHF. In DNA, the CDR3 is TGTGCCAGCAGTTCTTTAACAGCTCGGGGGGGTGGAAGCAATCAGCCCCAGCATTTT. Variable domain in full (rest from reference TRBV11-2 and TRBJ1-5): EAGVAQSPRYKIIEKRQSVAFWCNPISGHATLYWYQQILGQGPKLLIQFQNNGVVDDSQLPKDRFSAERLKGVDSTLKIQPAKLEDSAVYLCASSSLTARGGGSNQPQHFGDGTRLSIL.

This clonotype occurred many times. The chain recombines TRBV9 with TRBJ1-6, with 7 bases identical to TRBD1. Unmatched junction bases numbered 10, after V lost 0 bases and J lost 7 bases. The CDR3 spans 17 residues. CDR1 SGDLS and CDR2 YYNGEE come from the germline V gene. CDR3 nucleotides: TGTGCCAGCAGCGTAGCCTTTACCGGGACAGACAATTCACCCCTCCACTTT. Residues: CASSVAFTGTDNSPLHF.

This clonotype was observed at least ten times. This chain joins TRBV12-3 or TRBV12-4 and TRBJ1-2; D may be TRBD1 (6 bases). The length of the CDR3 is 15 residues. V shed 6 bases and J shed 4 bases, with 18 bases lying between them. The CDR3 sequence is CASRARTVPVYGYTF. CDR3 sequence (DNA): TGTGCCAGCAGAGCCAGGACAGTCCCAGTCTATGGCTACACCTTC.

The V gene is TRBV7-2, the J gene TRBJ2-1; 9 nucleotides line up with TRBD1. The germline V gene encodes CDR1 SGHTA and CDR2 FQGNSA. V shed 1 base and J 6 bases; nucleotides not matched to a gene: 7. The CDR3 consists of 16 residues. CDR3 amino acids: CASSLGGTGKRNEQFF. The CDR3 DNA reads as TGTGCCAGCAGCTTAGGGGGGACAGGGAAGCGCAATGAGCAGTTCTTC.

In this sample, this clonotype turned up once. A single base separates this from a much larger clone, so it may be a read error. This is likely a read error, given that the CDR3 carries no conserved phenylalanine or tryptophan at its end. The chain couples TRBV10-3 to TRBJ2-3; D may be TRBD1 or TRBD2 (5 bases each). CDR1 and CDR2 from the germline V gene are ENHRY and SYGVKD. The V and J ends lost 7 bases and 3 bases respectively, with 14 bases between them. CDR3 size: 14 residues. CDR3 region: CAIKPGRGTDTQYI. The CDR3 DNA reads as TGTGCCATCAAACCGGGGCGAGGAACAGATACGCAGTATATT.

The chain links TRBV10-3 to TRBJ2-4; 7 bases match TRBD2. J gave up 5 bases and V 8 bases, and 6 bases lay outside the gene matches. Germline values: CDR1 ENHRY, CDR2 SYGVKD. This CDR3 has 13 amino acids. CDR3 coding DNA: TGTGCCATCGGGGAGGGAGACGAAAACATTCAGTACTTC. Residues: CAIGEGDENIQYF.

The chain combines TRBV10-3 with TRBJ1-5; D remains unclear. Germline CDR1 ENHRY, CDR2 SYGVKD. Trimming removed 2 bases from V and 2 bases from J, with 7 bases in between. The length of the CDR3 is 14 residues. The CDR3 DNA reads as TGTGCCATCAGTGAGAGCACGGGCAATCAGCCCCAGCATTTT. Translating it yields CAISESTGNQPQHF.

CDR3 region: CSALTGPSNNEQFF. The CDR3 bases are TGCAGTGCCCTTACAGGGCCCTCTAACAATGAGCAGTTCTTC. This sequence joins TRBV20-1 and TRBJ2-1, with a possible D match to TRBD1 (6 bases). The CDR3 runs to 14 residues. The V gene lost 6 bases and the J gene lost 5 bases, with 17 bases spanning the gap. Per the germline V gene, CDR1 is DFQATT and CDR2 is SNEGSKA (reference sequence).

The chain links TRBV7-9 to TRBJ2-1; D not resolved. Germline CDR1 reads SEHNR; CDR2 reads FQNEAQ (reference sequence). The CDR3 has 13 amino acids. Trimming stripped 5 bases from V and 8 bases from J, with 13 bases between. CDR3 sequence (DNA): TGTGCCAGCAGCCTTCAAGTAGGACATGAGCAGTTCTTC. It encodes CASSLQVGHEQFF.

This clonotype has more than one count but fewer than ten. The chain uses TRBV20-1 and TRBJ2-2; 8 bases align to TRBD1. Germline assignment: CDR1 DFQATT and CDR2 SNEGSKA (reference sequence). Losses at the gene ends were 0 bases for V and 0 bases for J; bases not matched to a gene: 9. CDR3 length: 18 amino acids. The CDR3 DNA is TGCAGTGCTAGAGATACTAGGCAGGGGGCTACGAACACCGGGGAGCTGTTTTTT. Translated, it gives CSARDTRQGATNTGELFF.

The chain employs TRBV27 and TRBJ2-7; no firm D call. The CDR3 extends over 15 amino acids. Per germline, CDR1 MNHEY and CDR2 SMNVEV (reference sequence). Trimming shortened V by 4 bases and J by 0 bases, and 13 bases separated the two germline ends. Here the CDR3 DNA reads TGTGCCAGCAGTTCACTCATTAGCTACTCCTACGAGCAGTACTTC. This sequence encodes CASSSLISYSYEQYF.

This clonotype was picked up a small number of times. The CDR3 sequence is CASSDGTSINEQFF. CDR3 bases: TGTGCCAGCAGTGACGGGACTAGTATCAATGAGCAGTTCTTC. This chain links TRBV2 with TRBJ2-1, with TRBD2 matching 8 bases. The CDR3 runs 14 residues. With V trimmed by 3 bases and J by 6 bases, 4 bases remained unmatched. Per the germline V gene, CDR1 is SNHLY and CDR2 is FYNNEI.

This clonotype was counted a few times. The V and J genes are TRBV29-1 and TRBJ1-2, with D perhaps matching TRBD1 (6 bases). Germline-derived CDR1 and CDR2 are SQVTM and ANQGSEA. The V end lost 8 bases, the J end lost 4 bases, and 14 bases lay between the germline ends. This CDR3 has 12 amino acids. The CDR3: CSLKDRTYGYTF. The CDR3, as DNA: TGCAGCTTAAAGGACAGAACCTATGGCTACACCTTC.

The rearrangement links TRBV5-1 to TRBJ2-7; TRBD2 matches at 9 bases. The CDR3 sequence is 15 residues long. Germline V gene sequence: CDR1 SGHRS, CDR2 YFSETQ. Trimming removed 4 bases from V and 2 bases from J; junction bases left unmatched: 7. The CDR3, as DNA: TGCGCCAGCAGCCGCCTAGCGGGATTCACCTACGAGCAGTACTTC. Protein sequence: CASSRLAGFTYEQYF.

The gene calls are TRBV10-3 and TRBJ2-5; tentative D call: TRBD2 (6 bases). The CDR3 has 13 amino acids. The germline gives CDR1 ENHRY, CDR2 SYGVKD. V was trimmed by 8 bases and J by 4 bases, leaving 14 bases between them. The CDR3 loop is CAIGGSTGETQYF. The CDR3 region has the DNA TGTGCCATCGGGGGGAGTACGGGAGAGACCCAGTACTTC.

This clonotype showed up just a few times. The chain combines TRBV7-9 with TRBJ2-1, with 9 bases aligning to TRBD2. Germline V gene sequence: CDR1 SEHNR, CDR2 FQNEAQ (reference sequence). CDR3 length: 16 residues. V trimming: 5 bases; J trimming: 7 bases; junction bases outside the gene matches: 12. The CDR3 region is CASSPPSSGVGNEQFF. The CDR3 DNA is TGTGCCAGCAGCCCTCCTTCTAGCGGGGTGGGGAATGAGCAGTTCTTC.

The chain is built from TRBV20-1 and TRBJ2-3; D not resolved. Trimming took 6 bases from V and 15 from J, leaving 16 bases between them. Germline V gives CDR1 DFQATT, CDR2 SNEGSKA (reference sequence). The CDR3 spans 10 residues. The CDR3 protein is CSASLDRGYF. In DNA form, the CDR3 reads TGCAGTGCATCCCTGGATCGTGGCTATTTT.

This clonotype was recorded many times. The chain carries TRBV6-5 and TRBJ1-6, with D possibly being TRBD1 (5 bases). Trimming took off 2 bases at V and 5 bases at J, with 10 bases between the two ends. Germline V gene data show CDR1 as MNHEY and CDR2 as SVGAGI. The CDR3 length is 15 residues. Here the CDR3 reads CASSYGGGNNSPLHF. CDR3 nucleotide sequence: TGTGCCAGCAGTTACGGGGGGGGTAATAATTCACCCCTCCACTTT.

The chain combines TRBV5-6 with TRBJ2-2; 7 nucleotides match TRBD2. V gave up 1 base and J gave up 4 bases; unmatched junction bases: 7. CDR3 length: 16 amino acids. Germline assignment: CDR1 SGHDT and CDR2 YYEEEE. CDR3 nucleotide sequence: TGTGCCAGCAGCTTGAAGGGAGGGTGGAGCACCGGGGAGCTGTTTTTT. This encodes CASSLKGGWSTGELFF. Full variable domain (rest looked up from reference TRBV5-6 and TRBJ2-2): DAGVTQSPTHLIKTRGQQVTLRCSPKSGHDTVSWYQQALGQGPQFIFQYYEEEERQRGNFPDRFSGHQFPNYSSELNVNALLLGDSALYLCASSLKGGWSTGELFFGEGSRLTVL.